Here is one T cell receptor (beta chain) with its context. Antigen specificity is unknown. A junction end diverges from the germline sequence, so it may reflect a read error. In germline, CDR1 is SGHRS, CDR2 YFSETQ. CDR3 length: 14 residues. PCR was performed using 60 Vbeta and 13 Jbeta primers. TCRdb's table, derived via immunoSEQ multiplex PCR, lists solely in-frame clones and lacks some. The profile shows around 120,000 clones, 75% to 90% of them singletons. This specimen belongs to a study of cytomegalovirus exposure and HLA in healthy donors. Whole-study findings and limits: For most TCR beta V segments, an earlier analysis put the productive rate at about 87% or about 30% of the time.

The TCR originated in a man in his forties or fifties in good health and CMV-seronegative. V and J are TRBV5-1 and TRBJ2-6; D is possibly TRBD1 (5 bases). The source material was PBMCs. The CDR3 DNA reads as TGCGCCAGCAGCCCCCCCTCTGGGGCCAACGTCCTGACCTTC. This codes for CASSPPSGANVLTF.